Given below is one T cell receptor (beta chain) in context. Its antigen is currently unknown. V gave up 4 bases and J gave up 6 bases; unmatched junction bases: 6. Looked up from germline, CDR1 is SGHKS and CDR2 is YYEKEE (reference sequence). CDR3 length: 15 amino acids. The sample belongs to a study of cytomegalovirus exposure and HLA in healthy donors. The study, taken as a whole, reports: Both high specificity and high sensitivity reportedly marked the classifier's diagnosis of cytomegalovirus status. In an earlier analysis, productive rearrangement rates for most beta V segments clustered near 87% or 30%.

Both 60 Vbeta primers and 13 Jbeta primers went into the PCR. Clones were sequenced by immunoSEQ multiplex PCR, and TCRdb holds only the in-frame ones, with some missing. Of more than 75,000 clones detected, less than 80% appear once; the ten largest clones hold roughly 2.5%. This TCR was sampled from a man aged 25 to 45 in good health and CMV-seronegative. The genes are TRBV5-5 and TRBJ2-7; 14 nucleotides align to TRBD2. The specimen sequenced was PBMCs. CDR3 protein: CASSTGTSGSSEQYF. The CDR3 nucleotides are TGTGCCAGCAGCACCGGGACTAGCGGGAGTTCCGAGCAGTACTTC.